This TCR beta chain was recovered during a study of T cells in Graves' hyperthyroidism and ophthalmopathy. This clonotype was observed at least ten times. TCR beta CDR3 regions were amplified from RNA. TCR CDR3 regions were first amplified by RT-PCR with HTBI primers. One entry per CDR3 protein, called by TCRdb with MiXCR from the multiplex PCR reads. The repertoire holds about 620,000 distinct CDR3 sequences, with about 16% as singletons. Germline CDR1 reads SNHLY; CDR2 reads FYNNEI. Trimming shortened V by 7 bases and J by 3 bases, and 13 bases separated the two germline ends. The CDR3 runs to 14 residues.

The receptor's source is a woman in her thirties with Graves' hyperthyroidism. The chain is built from TRBV2 and TRBJ1-5, with D perhaps matching TRBD1 (5 bases). The material sequenced was blood. The CDR3 here is CASTQGRDNQPQHF. The CDR3 nucleotides are TGTGCCAGCACCCAGGGCAGGGACAATCAGCCCCAGCATTTT.